The T cell receptor (beta chain) described here comes from a study of blood T cells in healthy people across ages. CDR3 size: 14 residues. Germline assignment: CDR1 SGHTA and CDR2 FQGNSA. PCR was performed a second time for roughly 7 to 12 cycles using a sample-barcoded 5' primer and a J-beta primer mix. Researchers report that a template-switch adaptor with 12 random nucleotides tagged each cDNA molecule. TCRdb redid the calling of the 5' RACE reads with MiXCR, one entry per CDR3 protein. The sample includes hundreds of thousands of distinct CDR3 sequences, more than 20% of them seen just once. This clonotype was recorded at least ten times. The antigen remains undetermined. One junction end does not reproduce the germline sequence, and a read error may be involved. Study-wide results and caveats: Measured against age, TCR beta diversity per million T cells decreased in a roughly linear manner.

This sample was shared with a second study, whose subject was T cells of mothers and their children.

The sequenced sample consisted of blood. The TCR comes from a boy aged 5-17 years in good health. The chain uses TRBV7-2 and TRBJ2-7; weak D call: TRBD2 (6 bases). CDR3 protein: CASSLEAGRYEQYF. The DNA of the CDR3 is TGCGCCAGCAGCTTAGAGGCGGGGCGCTACGAGCAGTACTTC.